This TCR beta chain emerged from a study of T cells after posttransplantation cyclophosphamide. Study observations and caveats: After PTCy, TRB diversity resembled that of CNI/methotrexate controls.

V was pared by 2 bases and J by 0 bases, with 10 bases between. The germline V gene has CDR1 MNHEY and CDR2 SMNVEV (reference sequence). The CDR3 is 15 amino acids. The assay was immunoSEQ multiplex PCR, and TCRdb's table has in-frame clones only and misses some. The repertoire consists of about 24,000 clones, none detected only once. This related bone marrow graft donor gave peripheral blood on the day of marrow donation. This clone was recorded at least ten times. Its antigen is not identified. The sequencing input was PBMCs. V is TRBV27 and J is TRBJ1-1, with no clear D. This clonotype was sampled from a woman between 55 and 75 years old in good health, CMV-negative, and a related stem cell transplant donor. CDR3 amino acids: CASSLTRTVNTEAFF. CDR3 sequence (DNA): TGTGCCAGCAGTTTAACCCGGACTGTGAACACTGAAGCTTTCTTT.